This entry lists 27 T cell receptor beta chains sequenced from one sample in a study of shared clonotypes between healthy human individuals. Here immunoSEQ multiplex PCR was the method, and the copy in TCRdb shows in-frame clones only, minus some. The table has 2 million or so clones, roughly 96% seen once. The sequenced sample was naive CD4+ T cells sorted from blood. Subset in this sample: CD45RA+ positively selected. The receptors were sampled from a man aged 18-30 years in good health.

The chain has TRBV15 and TRBJ2-1; TRBD2 agrees at 10 bases. The CDR3 is made up of 15 amino acids. The V segment lost 6 bases and the J segment 7 bases; nucleotides outside the gene matches: 9. The germline V gene has CDR1 LNHNV and CDR2 YYDKDF (reference sequence). CDR3 nucleotide sequence: TGTGCCACCAGGAAAATAGCGGGAGGATTAAATGAGCAGTTCTTC. Its translation: CATRKIAGGLNEQFF.

The chain uses TRBV19 and TRBJ2-5; D is unclear. In germline, CDR1 is LNHDA, CDR2 SQIVND (reference sequence). V gave up 1 base and J gave up 4 bases, with 13 bases separating them. This CDR3 region has 15 residues. CDR3 nucleotide sequence: TGTGCCAGTAGTATAGGTAATGGGCGTGGAGAGACCCAGTACTTC. Protein product: CASSIGNGRGETQYF.

The chain couples TRBV19 to TRBJ1-6; 7 bases are a match to TRBD1. The germline gives CDR1 LNHDA, CDR2 SQIVND (reference sequence). V lost 5 bases to trimming and J lost 10 bases; unmatched junction nucleotides: 8. The CDR3 loop spans 14 amino acids. This CDR3 is CASSVRQGRSPLHF. In nucleotides, the CDR3 is TGTGCCAGTAGTGTAAGACAGGGACGCTCACCCCTCCACTTT.

Points on this clone: This specimen includes other DNA sequences encoding the same CDR3. The rearrangement joins TRBV5-1 to TRBJ1-1; D gene uncertain. Germline lookup yields CDR1 SGHRS and CDR2 YFSETQ. Trimming left V 0 bases short and J 0 bases short, with 6 bases between. CDR3 size: 14 residues. The CDR3 is CASSLVGLNTEAFF. The DNA for the CDR3 is TGCGCCAGCAGCTTGGTTGGGTTGAACACTGAAGCTTTCTTT.

V is TRBV5-4 and J is TRBJ2-3; TRBD2 is a possible D gene (6 bases). Germline lookup yields CDR1 SGHNT and CDR2 YYREEE (reference sequence). The V end lost 4 bases, the J end lost 1 base, and 16 bases lay between the germline ends. There are 16 residues in the CDR3. The CDR3 sequence: CASSPERASGTDTQYF. In DNA, the CDR3 is TGTGCCAGCAGCCCAGAGCGGGCGTCTGGCACAGATACGCAGTATTTT.

The chain employs TRBV13 and TRBJ1-1; 7 nucleotides align to TRBD1. Germline V gives CDR1 PRHDT, CDR2 FYEKMQ (reference sequence). The CDR3 is made up of 17 amino acids. The V gene end was trimmed by 1 base and the J gene end by 5 bases; junction bases not matched to a gene: 13. This CDR3 reads CASSLEFKGQRVTEAFF. In DNA, the CDR3 is TGTGCCAGCAGCTTAGAATTTAAGGGACAGCGCGTGACTGAAGCTTTCTTT.

The count of this clone is one. The chain employs TRBV6-6 and TRBJ1-2; TRBD1 aligns across 7 bases. The CDR3 has 12 amino acids. Germline CDR1 reads MNHNY; CDR2 reads SVGAGI (reference sequence). V was pared by 7 bases and J by 7 bases, with 6 bases of the junction left unmatched. CDR3 nucleotide sequence: TGTGCCAGCACTCTGACAGGGACTGGCTACACCTTC. Protein sequence: CASTLTGTGYTF.

The V gene is TRBV29-1, the J gene TRBJ2-1; either TRBD1 or TRBD2 may fit D (6 bases each). CDR1 SQVTM and CDR2 ANQGSEA come from the germline V gene. The CDR3 length is 11 residues. V gave up 8 bases and J gave up 8 bases, with 13 bases separating them. CDR3 protein: CSQGTLDEQFF. CDR3 bases: TGCAGCCAGGGGACTTTAGATGAGCAGTTCTTC.

The genes are TRBV13 and TRBJ2-7, with D possibly being TRBD1 (5 bases). Trimming took 2 bases from V and 2 from J, leaving 16 bases between them. The CDR3 is 16 residues long. Per the germline V gene, CDR1 is PRHDT and CDR2 is FYEKMQ (reference sequence). This CDR3 is CASSLKGSPFTYEQYF. As DNA, the CDR3 is TGTGCCAGCAGCTTAAAGGGGTCCCCCTTTACCTACGAGCAGTACTTC.

This chain uses TRBV30 with TRBJ2-5; 7 bases line up with TRBD2. The ends lost 0 bases at V and 6 bases at J; junction bases unmatched: 1. The CDR3 covers 12 residues. The germline gives CDR1 GTSNPN, CDR2 SVGIG (reference sequence). This chain's CDR3 is CAWSVAGKTQYF. Written as DNA, the CDR3 is TGTGCCTGGAGTGTAGCGGGGAAGACCCAGTACTTC.

This clone is a singleton in its sample. The sample carries other DNA sequences with the same CDR3. V usage is TRBV29-1 and J usage is TRBJ1-5; D call uncertain. Germline loops: CDR1 SQVTM, CDR2 ANQGSEA. The V and J ends lost 4 bases and 1 base respectively, with 5 bases between them. The CDR3 runs 12 residues. CDR3 bases: TGCAGCGTTGGTAACAGCAATCAGCCCCAGCATTTT. Its translation is CSVGNSNQPQHF. Together with reference TRBV29-1 and TRBJ1-5, the CDR3 gives the full variable domain: SAVISQKPSRDICQRGTSLTIQCQVDSQVTMMFWYRQQPGQSLTLIATANQGSEATYESGFVIDKFPISRPNLTFSTLTVSNMSPEDSSIYLCSVGNSNQPQHFGDGTRLSIL.

The V gene is TRBV7-2, the J gene TRBJ2-7; 10 bases are shared with TRBD2. From germline, CDR1 is SGHTA and CDR2 FQGNSA. The J segment lost 2 bases and the V segment lost 5 bases, leaving 6 bases of the junction unmatched. The CDR3 has 15 residues. The CDR3 DNA is TGTGCCAGCAGCCTTTGGCTAGCGGGGGCCTACGAGCAGTACTTC. Its translation is CASSLWLAGAYEQYF.

Only one count was recorded for this clone. In the same sample, other DNA sequences code for this CDR3. The chain recombines TRBV7-9 with TRBJ1-4; 8 bases agree with TRBD1. Germline CDR1 SEHNR, CDR2 FQNEAQ (reference sequence). This CDR3 comprises 14 residues. With 5 bases clipped from V and 7 bases from J, the junction kept 6 bases outside the gene matches. The CDR3 is CASSRGQGSEKLFF. CDR3 sequence (DNA): TGTGCCAGCAGCCGAGGACAGGGTAGTGAAAAACTGTTTTTT.

The chain combines TRBV5-1 with TRBJ2-5; no clear D gene. V lost 5 bases, J lost 1 base, and 3 bases lay in between. Germline V gene lookup returns CDR1 SGHRS and CDR2 YFSETQ. CDR3 length: 11 residues. The chain's CDR3 is CASRPQETQYF. CDR3 DNA sequence: TGCGCCAGCAGACCCCAAGAGACCCAGTACTTC.

The chain has TRBV11-2 and TRBJ2-6; unclear D gene. V was shortened by 6 bases and J by 0 bases, with 3 bases between the two germline ends. This CDR3 spans 13 amino acids. Germline V gene lookup returns CDR1 SGHAT and CDR2 FQNNGV. The CDR3 DNA sequence: TGTGCCAGCAGGTACTCTGGGGCCAACGTCCTGACTTTC. Translating it yields CASRYSGANVLTF.

This chain uses TRBV30 with TRBJ2-4; unclear D gene. This CDR3 has 15 amino acids. Per germline, CDR1 GTSNPN and CDR2 SVGIG (reference sequence). V lost 2 bases and J 4 bases, leaving 15 bases between the germline ends. CDR3 amino acids: CAWSWASSGKNIQYF. The CDR3 bases are TGTGCCTGGAGTTGGGCCAGTTCCGGGAAAAACATTCAGTACTTC.

This chain connects TRBV18 to TRBJ2-3, with D unresolved. The CDR3 covers 14 residues. V was pared by 0 bases and J by 2 bases, with 6 bases between. Looked up from germline, CDR1 is KGHSH and CDR2 is LQKENI. The CDR3 sequence is CASSPPLYTDTQYF. The CDR3 nucleotides read TGTGCCAGCTCACCACCACTGTACACAGATACGCAGTATTTT. Filled out from reference TRBV18 and TRBJ2-3, the complete variable domain reads NAGVMQNPRHLVRRRGQEARLRCSPMKGHSHVYWYRQLPEEGLKFMVYLQKENIIDESGMPKERFSAEFPKEGPSILRIQQVVRGDSAAYFCASSPPLYTDTQYFGPGTRLTVL.

V usage is TRBV5-1 and J usage is TRBJ2-5; possibly TRBD1 for D (6 bases). Trimming took off 4 bases at V and 5 bases at J, with 15 bases between the two ends. Germline CDR1 reads SGHRS; CDR2 reads YFSETQ. The CDR3 runs to 14 residues. The CDR3 sequence is CASSVPTGKETQYF. As DNA, the CDR3 is TGCGCCAGCAGCGTTCCAACAGGGAAGGAGACCCAGTACTTC. Full variable domain (outside the CDR3, taken from reference TRBV5-1 and TRBJ2-5): KAGVTQTPRYLIKTRGQQVTLSCSPISGHRSVSWYQQTPGQGLQFLFEYFSETQRNKGNFPGRFSGRQFSNSRSEMNVSTLELGDSALYLCASSVPTGKETQYFGPGTRLLVL.

This clone is a singleton in its sample. V gene TRBV5-4 combines with J gene TRBJ2-2, with D tentatively TRBD1 (6 bases). The CDR3 covers 17 residues. V lost 2 bases and J lost 1, with 15 bases in between. Germline loops: CDR1 SGHNT, CDR2 YYREEE (reference sequence). The CDR3 protein is CASSFNPGALNTGELFF. DNA of the CDR3: TGTGCCAGCAGCTTTAATCCAGGGGCTTTGAACACCGGGGAGCTGTTTTTT.

The chain carries TRBV6-1 and TRBJ2-7; D might be TRBD1 (5 bases). Germline CDR1 and CDR2: MNHNS and SASEGT. The CDR3 length is 15 residues. Trimming took off 4 bases at V and 0 bases at J, with 13 bases between the two ends. The CDR3 spells CASSAAGWSSYEQYF. The CDR3 DNA sequence: TGTGCCAGCAGTGCGGCAGGGTGGAGCTCCTACGAGCAGTACTTC.

The chain joins TRBV27 to TRBJ2-7, with TRBD2 matching over 14 bases. The germline CDR1 and CDR2 sequences are MNHEY and SMNVEV (reference sequence). J was trimmed by 4 bases and V by 5 bases; bases with no gene match: 7. The CDR3 length is 16 residues. This chain's CDR3 is CASSSPTSGRVYEQYF. In DNA, the CDR3 is TGTGCCAGCAGTAGCCCGACTAGCGGGAGGGTTTACGAGCAGTACTTC.

This chain links TRBV6-1 with TRBJ1-6, with 8 bases that match TRBD1. There are 13 residues in the CDR3. Per germline, CDR1 MNHNS and CDR2 SASEGT. Unmatched junction bases numbered 4, after V lost 6 bases and J lost 9 bases. CDR3: CASRGQVGSPLHF. Written as DNA, the CDR3 is TGTGCCAGCAGGGGACAGGTTGGTTCACCCCTCCACTTT.

This clone was recorded only once. The chain combines TRBV7-2 with TRBJ2-7; no clear D gene. V was pared by 6 bases and J by 2 bases, with 11 bases between. The CDR3 totals 13 residues. Germline V lookup: CDR1 SGHTA, CDR2 FQGNSA. CDR3 bases: TGTGCCAGCAGACAAAGCGCCGCCTACGAGCAGTACTTC. It translates to CASRQSAAYEQYF.

The rearrangement joins TRBV27 to TRBJ2-1, with D tentatively TRBD1 (7 bases). Trimming shortened V by 6 bases and J by 8 bases, and 20 bases separated the two germline ends. The CDR3 is 15 residues long. The germline V gene encodes CDR1 MNHEY and CDR2 SMNVEV (reference sequence). As DNA, the CDR3 is TGTGCCAGCAGCCCCCAGGGGGGACCTTGGGATGAGCAGTTCTTC. This gives the protein CASSPQGGPWDEQFF.

The chain links TRBV21-1 to TRBJ2-7; TRBD2, the D gene given by the table, was not confirmed from the DNA. TRBV21-1 is a documented pseudogene. The CDR3 consists of 16 residues. The DNA for the CDR3 is TGTGCCAGCAGCACCTCTAGCGGGAGAGAGACCTACGAGCAGTACTTC. Translated: CASSTSSGRETYEQYF.

The chain has TRBV10-2 and TRBJ1-1; D perhaps matches TRBD1 (5 bases). The CDR3 is 14 residues long. In germline, CDR1 is WSHSY, CDR2 SAAADI. V was trimmed by 7 bases and J by 2 bases, leaving 14 bases between them. CDR3 loop: CASMAGTANTEAFF. In DNA form, the CDR3 reads TGCGCCAGCATGGCCGGGACCGCAAACACTGAAGCTTTCTTT.

The V and J genes are TRBV27 and TRBJ2-1, with D unclear. Deletions cut 8 bases from V and 15 bases from J, with 23 bases between. The CDR3 has 13 amino acids. The germline CDR1 and CDR2 sequences are MNHEY and SMNVEV (reference sequence). The CDR3 nucleotides are TGTGCCAGCTCACCCACAGACGATGAGAGGAGGTTCTTC. As protein: CASSPTDDERRFF.